One and the same sample provided the 30 T cell receptor beta chains below, sequenced in a study of OX40 agonist ivuxolimab in advanced cancers. The repertoire was sequenced with immunoSEQ multiplex PCR; TCRdb's copy has only in-frame clones and lacks some. The table lists tens of thousands of clones, 60% to 85% of them singletons. The sample consisted of CD4+ or CD8+ T cells sorted from blood, taken in a trial of the OX40 agonist ivuxolimab. The origin of the receptors is an adult with an advanced solid tumor such as melanoma, head and neck, liver or kidney cancer.

V gene TRBV11-2 combines with J gene TRBJ1-5, with TRBD1 as a possible D gene (6 bases). V lost 0 bases to trimming and J lost 9 bases, with 9 bases between them. The CDR3 is made up of 13 amino acids. CDR1 SGHAT and CDR2 FQNNGV come from the germline V gene. This CDR3 is CASSLDRGRPQHF. The CDR3 DNA reads as TGTGCCAGCAGCTTAGACAGGGGTCGGCCCCAGCATTTT.

The chain recombines TRBV5-6 with TRBJ1-1, with TRBD1 identical over 7 bases. The J segment lost 6 bases and the V segment lost 2 bases, leaving 1 base of the junction unmatched. This CDR3 is built from 12 residues. The germline V gene has CDR1 SGHDT and CDR2 YYEEEE. CDR3 nucleotides: TGTGCCAGCAGCTTCGGACAGGCTGAAGCTTTCTTT. This encodes CASSFGQAEAFF.

This clone is deemed medium-sized. The rearrangement uses TRBV4-1 and TRBJ1-1; tentatively, D is TRBD1 (5 bases). Trimming pared 3 bases from V and 5 bases from J, leaving 16 bases between. Germline lookup yields CDR1 MGHRA and CDR2 YSYEKL. CDR3 length equals 15 residues. Here the CDR3 DNA reads TGCGCCAGCAGCCAGTCGGACGGCGGGGGGACTGAAGCTTTCTTT. Residues: CASSQSDGGGTEAFF.

This clone came up a few times. The CDR3 is CAIRGSGGALYNEQFF. The CDR3 DNA reads as TGTGCCATCAGGGGGAGCGGGGGGGCCCTCTACAATGAGCAGTTCTTC. The chain employs TRBV10-3 and TRBJ2-1; 10 bases agree with TRBD2. The CDR3 is 16 amino acids. Per the germline V gene, CDR1 is ENHRY and CDR2 is SYGVKD. Unmatched junction bases numbered 8, after V lost 6 bases and J lost 3 bases.

The gene calls are TRBV5-1 and TRBJ2-4; D not certain. This CDR3 region has 13 residues. The germline V gene encodes CDR1 SGHRS and CDR2 YFSETQ. Trimming removed 2 bases from V and 8 bases from J, with 11 bases in between. Here the CDR3 reads CASSFANEDIQYF. The DNA of the CDR3 is TGCGCCAGCAGCTTCGCGAATGAAGACATTCAGTACTTC.

This chain uses TRBV6-6 with TRBJ2-5, with D possibly being TRBD2 (5 bases). Looked up from germline, CDR1 is MNHNY and CDR2 is SVGAGI (reference sequence). V was cut by 10 bases and J by 4 bases, with 19 bases left in between. CDR3 size: 14 residues. The CDR3 protein is CATLAQLVGETQYF. DNA of the CDR3: TGTGCCACCCTAGCACAACTGGTGGGAGAGACCCAGTACTTC.

CDR3 coding DNA: TGTGCCAGCAGCCCGCGGGGGGCGAATGAGCAGTTCTTC. As protein: CASSPRGANEQFF. The chain employs TRBV5-6 and TRBJ2-1, with TRBD2 matching 8 bases. CDR1 is SGHDT and CDR2 is YYEEEE in the germline V gene. This CDR3 comprises 13 residues. The trim removed 4 bases at V and 7 bases at J, leaving 4 bases unmatched. Filled out from reference TRBV5-6 and TRBJ2-1, the complete variable domain reads DAGVTQSPTHLIKTRGQQVTLRCSPKSGHDTVSWYQQALGQGPQFIFQYYEEEERQRGNFPDRFSGHQFPNYSSELNVNALLLGDSALYLCASSPRGANEQFFGPGTRLTVL.

The chain combines TRBV7-9 with TRBJ1-3; 7 nucleotides align to TRBD1. With V trimmed by 4 bases and J by 3 bases, 6 bases remained unmatched. There are 15 residues in the CDR3. CDR1 is SEHNR and CDR2 is FQNEAQ in the germline V gene (reference sequence). The CDR3 nucleotides read TGTGCCAGCAGCTACCCCCGGGACAGTGGAAACACCATATATTTT. Translating it yields CASSYPRDSGNTIYF.

V and J are TRBV5-6 and TRBJ2-2; 10 nucleotides line up with TRBD2. V lost 5 bases to trimming and J lost 7 bases; unmatched junction nucleotides: 11. The germline gives CDR1 SGHDT, CDR2 YYEEEE. There are 16 residues in the CDR3. As DNA, the CDR3 is TGTGCCAGCAGACGTGGGACTAGCGCGGGGTTCGGGGAGCTGTTTTTT. This encodes CASRRGTSAGFGELFF.

This chain uses TRBV29-1 with TRBJ2-5; D is unclear. The CDR3 length is 11 residues. Germline V CDR1 and CDR2: SQVTM, ANQGSEA. V dropped 4 bases and J dropped 4 bases, with 7 bases sitting between them. The CDR3 region is CSVGVGETQYF. The CDR3 bases are TGCAGCGTTGGGGTCGGAGAGACCCAGTACTTC.

V and J are TRBV14 and TRBJ2-7; 12 bases agree with TRBD1. V gave up 1 base and J gave up 6 bases; unmatched junction bases: 7. Germline V gene data show CDR1 as SGHDN and CDR2 as FVKESK. The CDR3 is 16 amino acids. CDR3 coding DNA: TGTGCCAGCAGCCAAGCCGGGACAGGGGGCAGGGGCGAGCAGTACTTC. This translates into CASSQAGTGGRGEQYF.

This chain links TRBV30 with TRBJ2-1; D gene unclear. The V gene's germline CDR1 is GTSNPN and CDR2 SVGIG (reference sequence). Trimming removed 3 bases at V and 5 bases at J, with 5 bases between. CDR3 size: 11 residues. CDR3 coding DNA: TGTGCCTGGAGGCCCAACAATGAGCAGTTCTTC. It yields the protein CAWRPNNEQFF.

This clone was recorded only once. V and J are TRBV7-2 and TRBJ2-5; D is unresolved. The J call may be faulty, since TRBJ2-7 better matches the DNA end. The CDR3 length is 12 residues. CDR1 and CDR2 (germline): SGHTA, FQGNSA. CDR3 region: CASSQSSYEQYF. In DNA, the CDR3 is TGTGCCAGCAGCCAGAGCTCCTACGAGCAGTACTTC.

V is TRBV27 and J is TRBJ2-2; D unclear. The germline gives CDR1 MNHEY, CDR2 SMNVEV (reference sequence). The CDR3 runs to 14 residues. With 4 bases removed from V and 5 bases from J, the gap between germline ends came to 11 bases. As DNA, the CDR3 is TGTGCCAGCAGTTATGGGTTAGAAACCGGGGAGCTGTTTTTT. It yields the protein CASSYGLETGELFF.

The chain is built from TRBV10-3 and TRBJ2-7; D uncertain. The CDR3 extends over 11 amino acids. CDR1 is ENHRY, CDR2 SYGVKD, per germline. V was shortened by 2 bases and J by 5 bases, with 4 bases between the two germline ends. CDR3 DNA sequence: TGTGCCATCAGTGAGGTCCACGAGCAGTACTTC. Encoded protein: CAISEVHEQYF.

The chain is built from TRBV18 and TRBJ1-2; 9 nucleotides match TRBD1. Germline V gene data show CDR1 as KGHSH and CDR2 as LQKENI. Germline trimming cut 3 bases from V and 4 bases from J; bases unmatched to any gene: 9. This CDR3 is 16 amino acids long. The CDR3 reads CASSPTLDRGIYGYTF. The CDR3, as DNA: TGTGCCAGCTCACCGACCCTAGACAGGGGGATCTATGGCTACACCTTC.

The chain uses TRBV7-2 and TRBJ2-3; a weak D match, TRBD2 (7 bases). Germline CDR1 is SGHTA and CDR2 is FQGNSA. This CDR3 is 14 amino acids long. Deletions cut 3 bases from V and 3 bases from J, with 10 bases between. The CDR3 nucleotides read TGTGCCAGCAGCTTTGGGGGGGCGACAGATACGCAGTATTTT. Protein product: CASSFGGATDTQYF.

This clone was seen only once. The chain joins TRBV7-3 to TRBJ1-1, with D perhaps TRBD1 (5 bases). The V end was cut by 0 bases, the J end by 0 bases, with 8 bases between. CDR3 length: 15 amino acids. CDR1 and CDR2 (germline): SGHTA, FQGTGA. The CDR3 coding sequence is TGTGCCAGCAGCTTAACCGCAGGGATGAACACTGAAGCTTTCTTT. Translation gives CASSLTAGMNTEAFF.

The CDR3 reads CSVVGQGADTQYF. The CDR3 bases are TGCAGCGTTGTGGGACAGGGAGCAGATACGCAGTATTTT. The V and J genes are TRBV29-1 and TRBJ2-3; 9 bases are shared with TRBD1. Germline V gene sequence: CDR1 SQVTM, CDR2 ANQGSEA. The V and J ends lost 4 bases and 4 bases, in that order; junction bases with no gene match: 3. The CDR3 extends over 13 amino acids.

There are a few counts of this clone. This chain links TRBV7-2 with TRBJ1-1, with D possibly being TRBD1 (5 bases). The length of the CDR3 is 15 residues. Trimming took 0 bases from V and 5 from J, leaving 13 bases between them. Germline-derived CDR1 and CDR2 are SGHTA and FQGNSA. The CDR3 reads CASSLAHRGGTEAFF. CDR3 sequence (DNA): TGTGCCAGCAGCTTAGCCCATAGGGGCGGAACTGAAGCTTTCTTT.

V is TRBV25-1 and J is TRBJ2-5, with 7 bases identical to TRBD1. The end of the DNA aligns better with TRBJ2-7, so the J call may be wrong. The CDR3 runs to 16 residues. Germline V lookup: CDR1 MGHDK, CDR2 SYGVNS. CDR3 in amino acids: CASSERWGTVPYEQYF. CDR3 in DNA: TGTGCCAGCAGTGAGCGGTGGGGGACAGTTCCCTACGAGCAGTACTTC.

The rearrangement uses TRBV7-6 and TRBJ1-1; D may be TRBD1 (5 bases). This CDR3 is built from 13 residues. Germline CDR1 SGHVS, CDR2 FNYEAQ. Trimming shortened V by 1 base and J by 6 bases, and 9 bases separated the two germline ends. CDR3 sequence: CASSLGTGSEAFF. In DNA form, the CDR3 reads TGTGCCAGCAGCTTAGGAACAGGATCTGAAGCTTTCTTT.

The rearrangement joins TRBV6-5 to TRBJ1-1, with a possible D match to TRBD1 (5 bases). The germline V gene has CDR1 MNHEY and CDR2 SVGAGI. This CDR3 contains 15 residues. V was cut by 2 bases and J by 3 bases, with 13 bases left in between. The DNA for the CDR3 is TGTGCCAGCAGTTACATAACCGGGGGGGACACTGAAGCTTTCTTT. This encodes CASSYITGGDTEAFF.

V and J are TRBV19 and TRBJ2-7, with D perhaps TRBD1 (5 bases). The length of the CDR3 is 14 residues. The germline gives CDR1 LNHDA, CDR2 SQIVND (reference sequence). V lost 3 bases, J lost 3 bases, and 12 bases lay in between. The CDR3 is CASSIVYRNYEQYF. For the CDR3, the DNA is TGTGCCAGTAGTATTGTCTACAGGAACTACGAGCAGTACTTC.

A note on this clone: At one end, the junction sequence differs from germline, possibly due to a read error. The chain joins TRBV5-4 to TRBJ2-1, with 8 bases lining up with TRBD1. There are 15 residues in the CDR3. The germline gives CDR1 SGHNT, CDR2 YYREEE (reference sequence). CDR3: CASSQATGAYNEQFF. DNA of the CDR3: TGCGCCAGCAGCCAAGCGACAGGGGCCTACAATGAGCAGTTCTTC.

The chain links TRBV5-1 to TRBJ2-2; 8 bases are shared with TRBD1. After removal of 5 bases from V and 2 bases from J, the junction contained 5 bases not matched to a gene. The CDR3 is 15 residues long. Per germline, CDR1 SGHRS and CDR2 YFSETQ. The DNA of the CDR3 is TGCGCCAGCAGGTCCGGGACAGGAAACACCGGGGAGCTGTTTTTT. Its protein is CASRSGTGNTGELFF.

This chain's CDR3 is CAWREQGNSPLHF. The CDR3 DNA reads TGTGCCTGGAGGGAACAGGGGAATTCACCCCTCCACTTT. V gene TRBV30 combines with J gene TRBJ1-6, with 7 bases lining up with TRBD1. The CDR3 extends over 13 amino acids. V shed 3 bases and J 7 bases; nucleotides not matched to a gene: 3. Germline values: CDR1 GTSNPN, CDR2 SVGIG (reference sequence).

This rearrangement joins TRBV19 to TRBJ2-3, with 7 bases fitting TRBD2. Trimming at V came to 1 base and at J to 3 bases, leaving 7 bases not matched to a gene. This CDR3 has 16 amino acids. The germline V gene encodes CDR1 LNHDA and CDR2 SQIVND (reference sequence). The CDR3 DNA reads as TGTGCCAGTAGTATAGGCCTGGGGGGGGGTACAGATACGCAGTATTTT. It encodes CASSIGLGGGTDTQYF.

This chain connects TRBV15 to TRBJ1-2; the match to TRBD1 covers 7 bases. Germline CDR1 is LNHNV and CDR2 is YYDKDF (reference sequence). The trim removed 2 bases at V and 3 bases at J, leaving 9 bases unmatched. The CDR3 runs 16 residues. Written as DNA, the CDR3 is TGTGCCACCAGCAGACCCTTCGGACAGGCGCACTATGGCTACACCTTC. Translated, it gives CATSRPFGQAHYGYTF.

The rearrangement joins TRBV5-5 to TRBJ2-5, with 13 bases lining up with TRBD2. CDR1 SGHKS and CDR2 YYEKEE come from the germline V gene (reference sequence). The CDR3 has 15 residues. J was trimmed by 5 bases and V by 3 bases; bases with no gene match: 4. The CDR3 spells CASSWTSGRGETQYF. The CDR3 region has the DNA TGTGCCAGCAGCTGGACTAGCGGGAGAGGCGAGACCCAGTACTTC.